The 10 T cell receptor beta chains below come from one sample, sequenced in a study of T cell changes during pregnancy in multiple sclerosis. The data were produced by immunoSEQ multiplex PCR, yet TCRdb's version contains in-frame clones alone and is incomplete. This repertoire shows fewer than 85,000 clones, more than 90% found once; its top ten account for around 1.1%. The sequencing here drew on peripheral blood, taken in the second trimester of pregnancy. These receptors originate from a female donor with multiple sclerosis, enrolled in a pregnancy study.

The rearrangement uses TRBV28 and TRBJ2-1; 7 bases match TRBD1. The V gene end was trimmed by 5 bases and the J gene end by 4 bases; junction bases not matched to a gene: 11. CDR1 MDHEN and CDR2 SYDVKM come from the germline V gene. The CDR3 is 16 residues long. CDR3 nucleotide sequence: TGTGCCAGCAGTCCCCTTATGCGACAGGGTTACAATGAGCAGTTCTTC. As protein: CASSPLMRQGYNEQFF.

This clone appeared once. CDR3 region: CASSLSMNTEAFF. The CDR3, as DNA: TGCGCCAGCAGCTTGTCCATGAACACTGAAGCTTTCTTT. V is TRBV5-1 and J is TRBJ1-1, with D uncertain. The CDR3 is 13 residues long. The V end was cut by 1 base, the J end by 0 bases, with 4 bases between. Germline V gene data show CDR1 as SGHRS and CDR2 as YFSETQ.

V is TRBV4-1 and J is TRBJ1-5, with D perhaps matching TRBD1 (5 bases). Trimming left V 1 base short and J 7 bases short, with 17 bases between. The CDR3 runs to 16 residues. Looked up from germline, CDR1 is MGHRA and CDR2 is YSYEKL. CDR3 sequence (DNA): TGCGCCAGCAGCCAAGTGGGGCGGGGCCGCGGGCAGCCCCAGCATTTT. This gives the protein CASSQVGRGRGQPQHF.

The V call is TRBV20-1, the J call TRBJ1-1; D gene uncertain. Germline V gene sequence: CDR1 DFQATT, CDR2 SNEGSKA (reference sequence). This CDR3 is built from 10 residues. The ends were cut back, 6 bases at V and 5 bases at J, with 7 bases in the middle. This CDR3 is CSARTTEAFF. CDR3 coding DNA: TGCAGTGCGAGGACTACTGAAGCTTTCTTT.

The chain employs TRBV13 and TRBJ2-1; 14 bases are a match to TRBD2. The ends lost 1 base at V and 0 bases at J; junction bases unmatched: 11. This CDR3 comprises 21 residues. Germline V gene data show CDR1 as PRHDT and CDR2 as FYEKMQ (reference sequence). CDR3 DNA: TGTGCCAGCAGCTTAGTTTCGGTTCGACTAGCGGGGGGGAGCTCCTACAATGAGCAGTTCTTC. This encodes CASSLVSVRLAGGSSYNEQFF.

This sequence joins TRBV9 and TRBJ2-6; D might be TRBD2 (6 bases). CDR3 size: 17 residues. Trimming took off 4 bases at V and 0 bases at J, with 14 bases between the two ends. CDR1 and CDR2 from the germline V gene are SGDLS and YYNGEE. CDR3 nucleotide sequence: TGTGCCAGCAGCCCCCGGGCTAGCGTCTCTGGGGCCAACGTCCTGACTTTC. Its protein product is CASSPRASVSGANVLTF.

V gene TRBV5-1 combines with J gene TRBJ1-5; tentatively, D is TRBD1 (6 bases). The length of the CDR3 is 16 residues. V gave up 0 bases and J gave up 0 bases, with 10 bases separating them. CDR1 is SGHRS and CDR2 is YFSETQ in the germline V gene. The CDR3 region has the DNA TGCGCCAGCAGCTTGGATGGACAGCTTAGCAATCAGCCCCAGCATTTT. It codes for CASSLDGQLSNQPQHF.

The chain links TRBV6-4 to TRBJ2-3; the match to TRBD2 covers 11 bases. The germline V gene has CDR1 MRHNA and CDR2 SNTAGT. The CDR3 loop spans 16 amino acids. V shed 6 bases and J 3 bases; nucleotides not matched to a gene: 8. CDR3 in DNA: TGTGCCAGCAGCATCTTAGCGGGAGGGCCTACAGATACGCAGTATTTT. Its protein is CASSILAGGPTDTQYF.

The CDR3 DNA follows: TGCGCCAGCAGCTTAACAGGAACCGGGGAGCTGTTTTTT. It yields the protein CASSLTGTGELFF. The rearrangement joins TRBV5-1 to TRBJ2-2; a weak D match, TRBD1 (5 bases). The germline V and J ends were trimmed by 2 bases and 5 bases, with 7 bases remaining between them. The CDR3 loop spans 13 amino acids. Germline V gives CDR1 SGHRS, CDR2 YFSETQ.

The chain employs TRBV7-3 and TRBJ2-7, with 8 bases aligning to TRBD2. CDR1 SGHTA and CDR2 FQGTGA come from the germline V gene. Trimming cost V 0 bases and J 2 bases; bases outside gene matches: 3. The CDR3 length is 15 residues. The CDR3 DNA sequence: TGTGCCAGCAGCTTAACTAGCGGGACTACCTACGAGCAGTACTTC. Residues: CASSLTSGTTYEQYF. Full variable domain (outside the CDR3, taken from reference TRBV7-3 and TRBJ2-7): GAGVSQTPSNKVTEKGKYVELRCDPISGHTALYWYRQSLGQGPEFLIYFQGTGAADDSGLPNDRFFAVRPEGSVSTLKIQRTERGDSAVYLCASSLTSGTTYEQYFGPGTRLTVT.